This T cell receptor (beta chain) was recorded in a study of shared clonotypes between healthy human individuals. As concerns this clone: Other DNA variants within this sample encode the same CDR3.

The V and J ends lost 4 bases and 3 bases respectively, with 4 bases between them. This CDR3 is 11 amino acids long. The V gene's germline CDR1 is WNHNN and CDR2 SYGVQD (reference sequence). Measured with immunoSEQ multiplex PCR; TCRdb has only the in-frame clones, and not every one. This repertoire shows fewer than 1.6 million clones, 98% to 99% found once; its top ten account for over 0.3%. This TCR was recovered from a man aged 25-45 years in good health. The sample comprised naive CD4+ T cells sorted from blood. Subset described: CD45RA+ positively selected. The chain couples TRBV10-1 to TRBJ2-7; no reliable D call. The CDR3: CASSAGYEQYF. CDR3 sequence (DNA): TGCGCCAGCAGTGCGGGCTACGAGCAGTACTTC.